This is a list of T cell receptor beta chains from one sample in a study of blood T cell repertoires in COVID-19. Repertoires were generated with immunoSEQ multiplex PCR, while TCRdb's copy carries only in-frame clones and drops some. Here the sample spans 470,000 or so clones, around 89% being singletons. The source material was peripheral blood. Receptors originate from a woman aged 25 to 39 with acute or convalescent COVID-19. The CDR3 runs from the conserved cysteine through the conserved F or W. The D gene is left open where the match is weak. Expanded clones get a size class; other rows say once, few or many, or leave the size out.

CDR3aa: CASSPIAGAQYF; CDR3nt: TGTGCCAGCAGTCCAATAGCGGGGGCGCAGTATTTT; j_gene: TRBJ2-3; abundance: -; v_gene: TRBV28; len: 12; d_gene: TRBD2
CDR3aa: CASSVAGGYGYTF; CDR3nt: TGTGCCAGCAGCGTAGCTGGAGGGTATGGCTACACCTTC; j_gene: TRBJ1-2; abundance: -; v_gene: TRBV9; len: 13; d_gene: -
CDR3aa: CASSPGQGWNTEAFF; CDR3nt: TGTGCCAGCAGTCCGGGACAGGGGTGGAACACTGAAGCTTTCTTT; j_gene: TRBJ1-1; abundance: -; v_gene: TRBV6-5; len: 15; d_gene: TRBD1
CDR3aa: CASSYRAGSSYEQYF; CDR3nt: TGTGCCAGCAGTTACAGAGCGGGAAGCTCCTACGAGCAGTACTTC; j_gene: TRBJ2-7; abundance: once; v_gene: TRBV6-2/TRBV6-3; len: 15; d_gene: TRBD2
CDR3aa: CASSVDRDYGYTF; CDR3nt: TGTGCCAGCAGTGTCGACAGGGACTATGGCTACACCTTC; j_gene: TRBJ1-2; abundance: -; v_gene: TRBV12-3/TRBV12-4; len: 13; d_gene: TRBD1
CDR3aa: CASSLGMARTDTQYF; CDR3nt: TGTGCCAGCAGCTTAGGCATGGCCCGCACAGATACGCAGTATTTT; j_gene: TRBJ2-3; abundance: -; v_gene: TRBV7-3; len: 15; d_gene: -
CDR3aa: CASSFDGLKLEAFF; CDR3nt: TGTGCCAGCAGTTTTGACGGACTGAAGCTTGAAGCTTTCTTT; j_gene: TRBJ1-1; abundance: -; v_gene: TRBV28; len: 14; d_gene: -
CDR3aa: CASSVEAGSEKLFF; CDR3nt: TGTGCCAGCAGCGTAGAGGCAGGTAGTGAAAAACTGTTTTTT; j_gene: TRBJ1-4; abundance: -; v_gene: TRBV9; len: 14; d_gene: -
CDR3aa: CASIVGREGYNEQFF; CDR3nt: TGTGCTAGTATTGTGGGGCGGGAGGGTTACAATGAGCAGTTCTTC; j_gene: TRBJ2-1; abundance: -; v_gene: TRBV12-5; len: 15; d_gene: TRBD2
CDR3aa: CASSPGLKGSPLHF; CDR3nt: TGTGCCAGCAGTCCAGGGTTGAAGGGTTCACCCCTCCACTTT; j_gene: TRBJ1-6; abundance: few; v_gene: TRBV6-5; len: 14; d_gene: -
CDR3aa: CASSTLAGTQYF; CDR3nt: TGCGCCAGCAGCACCCTAGCGGGTACGCAGTATTTT; j_gene: TRBJ2-3; abundance: -; v_gene: TRBV5-1; len: 12; d_gene: TRBD2
CDR3aa: CASRGTLNTEAFF; CDR3nt: TGTGCCAGCAGGGGGACACTGAACACTGAAGCTTTCTTT; j_gene: TRBJ1-1; abundance: once; v_gene: TRBV6-5; len: 13; d_gene: -
CDR3aa: CASSLNSLSKTDTQYF; CDR3nt: TGTGCCAGCAGCTTGAACAGTCTAAGTAAAACAGATACGCAGTATTTT; j_gene: TRBJ2-3; abundance: -; v_gene: TRBV7-6; len: 16; d_gene: -
CDR3aa: CASSTDRVNQPQHF; CDR3nt: TGTGCCAGTAGTACGGACAGGGTCAATCAGCCCCAGCATTTT; j_gene: TRBJ1-5; abundance: many; v_gene: TRBV19; len: 14; d_gene: TRBD1
CDR3aa: CASRGADYEQYF; CDR3nt: TGTGCCAGCCGGGGAGCAGACTACGAGCAGTACTTC; j_gene: TRBJ2-7; abundance: many; v_gene: TRBV12-3/TRBV12-4; len: 12; d_gene: -
CDR3aa: CASRSGQGSWNEQFF; CDR3nt: TGCGCCAGCAGGTCCGGCCAGGGCTCTTGGAATGAGCAGTTCTTC; j_gene: TRBJ2-1; abundance: -; v_gene: TRBV4-1; len: 15; d_gene: -
CDR3aa: CASSYRGLQETQYF; CDR3nt: TGTGCCAGCAGTTACCGCGGGCTACAAGAGACCCAGTACTTC; j_gene: TRBJ2-5; abundance: -; v_gene: TRBV6-2/TRBV6-3; len: 14; d_gene: -
CDR3aa: CASTLGQGVQPQHF; CDR3nt: TGTGCCAGCACCCTGGGGCAGGGGGTTCAGCCCCAGCATTTT; j_gene: TRBJ1-5; abundance: -; v_gene: TRBV6-5; len: 14; d_gene: TRBD1
CDR3aa: CASSGPKNTEAFF; CDR3nt: TGTGCCAGCTCAGGCCCCAAGAACACTGAAGCTTTCTTT; j_gene: TRBJ1-1; abundance: -; v_gene: TRBV18; len: 13; d_gene: -
CDR3aa: CATSLLADTQYF; CDR3nt: TGTGCCACCTCCCTCCTAGCAGATACGCAGTATTTT; j_gene: TRBJ2-3; abundance: -; v_gene: TRBV6-5; len: 12; d_gene: -
CDR3aa: CASSRDRTNYGYTF; CDR3nt: TGTGCCAGCAGCCGGGACAGAACTAACTATGGCTACACCTTC; j_gene: TRBJ1-2; abundance: -; v_gene: TRBV6-5; len: 14; d_gene: TRBD1
CDR3aa: CASSTGTGDFNYGYTF; CDR3nt: TGTGCCAGCAGTACCGGGACAGGGGACTTTAACTATGGCTACACCTTC; j_gene: TRBJ1-2; abundance: -; v_gene: TRBV6-2/TRBV6-3; len: 16; d_gene: TRBD1
CDR3aa: CAWNTRSSYNSPLHF; CDR3nt: TGTGCCTGGAACACCCGGAGCTCCTATAATTCACCCCTCCACTTT; j_gene: TRBJ1-6; abundance: -; v_gene: TRBV30; len: 15; d_gene: -
CDR3aa: CASSYEETEAFF; CDR3nt: TGTGCCAGCAGTTACGAGGAGACTGAAGCTTTCTTT; j_gene: TRBJ1-1; abundance: -; v_gene: TRBV6-5; len: 12; d_gene: -
CDR3aa: CASSLLSRRDTIYF; CDR3nt: TGTGCCAGCAGTTTATTATCCCGGAGGGACACCATATATTTT; j_gene: TRBJ1-3; abundance: -; v_gene: TRBV28; len: 14; d_gene: -
CDR3aa: CASSSSGEEGGYTF; CDR3nt: TGCGCCAGCAGCTCATCGGGGGAAGAGGGTGGCTACACCTTC; j_gene: TRBJ1-2; abundance: -; v_gene: TRBV5-1; len: 14; d_gene: -
CDR3aa: CASSSTGVNEQFF; CDR3nt: TGTGCCAGCAGCAGTACAGGGGTCAATGAGCAGTTCTTC; j_gene: TRBJ2-1; abundance: -; v_gene: TRBV16; len: 13; d_gene: TRBD1
CDR3aa: CASSDYSLGQETQYF; CDR3nt: TGTGCCAGCAGTGATTACAGCCTCGGCCAAGAGACCCAGTACTTC; j_gene: TRBJ2-5; abundance: -; v_gene: TRBV2; len: 15; d_gene: -
CDR3aa: CASSPRPRGATDTQYF; CDR3nt: TGTGCCAGCAGTCCCCGCCCGCGCGGGGCCACAGATACGCAGTATTTT; j_gene: TRBJ2-3; abundance: -; v_gene: TRBV28; len: 16; d_gene: -
CDR3aa: CASRGALYNEQFF; CDR3nt: TGTGCCAGCAGGGGGGCCCTCTACAATGAGCAGTTCTTC; j_gene: TRBJ2-1; abundance: -; v_gene: TRBV28; len: 13; d_gene: -
CDR3aa: CAWSGGQRDQPQHF; CDR3nt: TGTGCCTGGAGTGGGGGACAGAGGGATCAGCCCCAGCATTTT; j_gene: TRBJ1-5; abundance: -; v_gene: TRBV30; len: 14; d_gene: TRBD1
CDR3aa: CASSEGRPAAYEQYF; CDR3nt: TGTGCCAGCAGTGAGGGGCGACCGGCCGCCTACGAGCAGTACTTC; j_gene: TRBJ2-7; abundance: -; v_gene: TRBV2; len: 15; d_gene: -
CDR3aa: CASSILPSGGPYEQFF; CDR3nt: TGTGCCAGTAGTATACTTCCTAGCGGGGGGCCCTATGAGCAGTTCTTC; j_gene: TRBJ2-1; abundance: -; v_gene: TRBV19; len: 16; d_gene: TRBD2
CDR3aa: CASSPYTGGLQPQHF; CDR3nt: TGTGCCAGCAGCCCGTATACAGGGGGCCTCCAGCCCCAGCATTTT; j_gene: TRBJ1-5; abundance: -; v_gene: TRBV7-6; len: 15; d_gene: TRBD1
CDR3aa: CATRVAAATNEKLFF; CDR3nt: TGTGCCACCAGAGTCGCGGCAGCAACTAATGAAAAACTGTTTTTT; j_gene: TRBJ1-4; abundance: -; v_gene: TRBV7-8; len: 15; d_gene: -
CDR3aa: CASSQGRGLGYTF; CDR3nt: TGTGCCAGCAGCCAAGGAAGGGGCTTAGGCTACACCTTC; j_gene: TRBJ1-2; abundance: -; v_gene: TRBV14; len: 13; d_gene: -
CDR3aa: CASSQAIQNQPQHF; CDR3nt: TGCGCCAGCAGCCAAGCAATACAGAATCAGCCCCAGCATTTT; j_gene: TRBJ1-5; abundance: once; v_gene: TRBV4-1; len: 14; d_gene: -